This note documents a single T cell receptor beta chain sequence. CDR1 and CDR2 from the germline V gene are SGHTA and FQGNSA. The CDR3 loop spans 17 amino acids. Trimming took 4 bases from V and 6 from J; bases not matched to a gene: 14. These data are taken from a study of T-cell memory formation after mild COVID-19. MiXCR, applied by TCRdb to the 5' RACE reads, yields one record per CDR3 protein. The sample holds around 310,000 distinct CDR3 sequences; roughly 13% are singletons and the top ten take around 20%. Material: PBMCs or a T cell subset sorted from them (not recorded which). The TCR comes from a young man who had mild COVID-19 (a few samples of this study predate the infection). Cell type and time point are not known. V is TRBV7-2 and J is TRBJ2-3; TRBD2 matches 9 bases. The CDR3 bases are TGTGCCAGCAGCTCTACGTTCGGGCTAGCGGGGAGGGATACGCAGTATTTT. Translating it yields CASSSTFGLAGRDTQYF.